Described below is a single TCR beta chain sequence and its context. One end of the junction varies from germline; a read error may be responsible. These data belong to a study of circulating tumor DNA in untreated peripheral T-cell lymphoma. The CDR3 spans 15 residues. Germline CDR1 and CDR2: SGHNT and YENEEA. Using immunoSEQ multiplex PCR, the repertoire was profiled, and TCRdb retains in-frame clones only, with some absent. The sample records approximately 8,900 clones, roughly 82% being singletons. This clonotype originated in a human donor with peripheral T-cell lymphoma. This chain joins TRBV11-3 and TRBJ1-2; a weak D match, TRBD1 (6 bases). Sequenced: tumor tissue. The CDR3 DNA is TGTGCCAGCAGTTTAGTACAGGGCGCTGAGGGTGGCTACACCTTC. Protein: CASSLVQGAEGGYTF.